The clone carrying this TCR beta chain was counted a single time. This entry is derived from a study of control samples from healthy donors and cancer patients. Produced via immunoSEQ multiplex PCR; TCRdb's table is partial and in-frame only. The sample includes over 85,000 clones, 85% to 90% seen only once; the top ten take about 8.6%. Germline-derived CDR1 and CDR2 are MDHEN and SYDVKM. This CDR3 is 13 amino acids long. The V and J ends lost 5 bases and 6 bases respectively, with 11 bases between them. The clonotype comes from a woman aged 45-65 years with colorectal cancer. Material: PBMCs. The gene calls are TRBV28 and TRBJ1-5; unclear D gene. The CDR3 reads CASSVQTGQPQHF. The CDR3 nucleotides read TGTGCCAGCAGTGTACAAACTGGTCAGCCCCAGCATTTT.